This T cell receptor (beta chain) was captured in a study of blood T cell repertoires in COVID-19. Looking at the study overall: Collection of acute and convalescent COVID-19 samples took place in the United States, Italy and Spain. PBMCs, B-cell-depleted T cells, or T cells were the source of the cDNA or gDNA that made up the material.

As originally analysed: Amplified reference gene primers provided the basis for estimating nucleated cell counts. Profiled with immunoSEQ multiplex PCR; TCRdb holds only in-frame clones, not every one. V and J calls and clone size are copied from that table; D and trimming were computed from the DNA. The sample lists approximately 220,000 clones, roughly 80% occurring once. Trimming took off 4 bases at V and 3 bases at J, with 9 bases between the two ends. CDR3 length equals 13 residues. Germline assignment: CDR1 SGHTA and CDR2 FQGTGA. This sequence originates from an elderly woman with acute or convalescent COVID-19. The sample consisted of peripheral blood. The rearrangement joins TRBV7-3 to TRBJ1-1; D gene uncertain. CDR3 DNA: TGTGCCAGCAGCTCTGCTCCAGACACTGAAGCTTTCTTT. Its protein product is CASSSAPDTEAFF. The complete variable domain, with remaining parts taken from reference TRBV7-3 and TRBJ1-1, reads GAGVSQTPSNKVTEKGKYVELRCDPISGHTALYWYRQSLGQGPEFLIYFQGTGAADDSGLPNDRFFAVRPEGSVSTLKIQRTERGDSAVYLCASSSAPDTEAFFGQGTRLTVV.